The 24 T cell receptor beta chains below were found in one sample sequenced in a study of cytomegalovirus exposure and HLA in healthy donors (dated by TCRdb to about 2017). Library construction relied on the immunoSEQ multiplex PCR assay. A mixture of 60 forward primers for TCR Vbeta segments and 13 reverse primers for TCR Jbeta segments was used in the multiplex PCR. The clones in this table, taken by TCRdb from immuneACCESS, are in-frame only. Not every clone is retained; where verified, under half of the shortfall comes from an unresolved V gene, and the cause of the rest is unknown. The sample has some 96,000 clones on record, approximately 76% of them singletons. The ten largest clones add up to roughly 2% of the sample. The sequencing sample was made of PBMCs. Receptors originate from a man between 35 and 55 years old in good health and CMV-seronegative.

This sequence joins TRBV4-3 and TRBJ2-3; 12 bases agree with TRBD2. Germline CDR1 LGHNA, CDR2 YSLEER. After removal of 5 bases from V and 4 bases from J, the junction contained 7 bases not matched to a gene. This CDR3 has 16 amino acids. The CDR3 DNA follows: TGCGCCAGCAGCTATAGACTAGCGGGAGTACCAGATACGCAGTATTTT. Translating it yields CASSYRLAGVPDTQYF.

J is TRBJ2-2 and V is TRBV5-6, with 7 nucleotides matching TRBD2. CDR1 is SGHDT, CDR2 YYEEEE, per germline. J lost 7 bases, V lost 4 bases, and 16 bases had no gene match. The CDR3 length is 17 residues. CDR3 protein: CASSDQRGGPGGGELFF. The CDR3 DNA reads TGTGCCAGCAGCGATCAGCGGGGAGGACCTGGGGGCGGGGAGCTGTTTTTT.

The chain uses TRBV20-1 and TRBJ1-1; D gene ambiguous. Germline CDR1 DFQATT, CDR2 SNEGSKA (reference sequence). The length of the CDR3 is 11 residues. The V gene lost 5 bases and the J gene lost 7 bases, with 11 bases spanning the gap. Here the CDR3 reads CSAERRVEAFF. DNA of the CDR3: TGCAGTGCTGAGCGGAGAGTTGAAGCTTTCTTT.

This clone was recorded a few times. The chain uses TRBV7-2 and TRBJ2-2; D is perhaps TRBD1 (6 bases). CDR3 length equals 19 residues. Germline V lookup: CDR1 SGHTA, CDR2 FQGNSA. Trimming cost V 0 bases and J 7 bases, with 24 bases left between them. The CDR3 is CASSLAPRQAGEGGGELFF. As DNA, the CDR3 is TGTGCCAGCAGCTTAGCGCCCCGACAGGCCGGGGAAGGTGGCGGGGAGCTGTTTTTT.

The CDR3 sequence is CASSIEGGSLHF. In DNA, the CDR3 is TGTGCCAGTAGTATAGAAGGCGGTTCCCTCCACTTT. The genes are TRBV19 and TRBJ1-6, with D unclear. Trimming took 0 bases from V and 14 from J, leaving 8 bases between them. The CDR3 contains 12 residues. Per germline, CDR1 LNHDA and CDR2 SQIVND (reference sequence).

The chain recombines TRBV5-4 with TRBJ1-6; possibly TRBD1 for D (6 bases). The CDR3 contains 12 residues. CDR1 and CDR2 (germline): SGHNT, YYREEE (reference sequence). Trimming shortened V by 4 bases and J by 7 bases, and 6 bases separated the two germline ends. The CDR3 loop reads CASSRGNSPLHF. The CDR3 region has the DNA TGTGCCAGCAGCAGGGGGAATTCACCCCTCCACTTT. The entire variable domain, with the rest obtained from reference TRBV5-4 and TRBJ1-6, is as follows: ETGVTQSPTHLIKTRGQQVTLRCSSQSGHNTVSWYQQALGQGPQFIFQYYREEENGRGNFPPRFSGLQFPNYSSELNVNALELDDSALYLCASSRGNSPLHFGNGTRLTVT.

J is TRBJ2-3 and V is TRBV6-6; 9 bases are shared with TRBD2. Germline V lookup: CDR1 MNHNY, CDR2 SVGAGI (reference sequence). The CDR3 contains 15 residues. After removal of 6 bases from V and 6 bases from J, the junction contained 10 bases not matched to a gene. CDR3 protein: CASRSHGTSLDTQYF. The DNA for the CDR3 is TGTGCCAGCAGATCACACGGGACTAGCCTGGATACGCAGTATTTT.

This clone was recorded a few times. The V call is TRBV4-1, the J call TRBJ2-7, with 10 bases matching TRBD2. After removal of 0 bases from V and 9 bases from J, the junction contained 11 bases not matched to a gene. The CDR3 loop spans 16 amino acids. The germline V gene encodes CDR1 MGHRA and CDR2 YSYEKL. CDR3 amino acids: CASSQDQMVAGGRQYF. The CDR3 DNA reads TGCGCCAGCAGCCAAGATCAGATGGTAGCGGGAGGTCGGCAGTACTTC.

The chain links TRBV7-2 to TRBJ1-2; D is possibly TRBD1 (6 bases). This CDR3 contains 17 residues. Looked up from germline, CDR1 is SGHTA and CDR2 is FQGNSA. Trimming cost V 5 bases and J 4 bases, with 23 bases left between them. As DNA, the CDR3 is TGTGCCAGCAGCGAAGGTCCAAAGGACAGAGTTATCTATGGCTACACCTTC. It codes for CASSEGPKDRVIYGYTF.

V usage is TRBV4-1 and J usage is TRBJ2-2; 8 bases agree with TRBD2. Trimming removed 2 bases from V and 0 bases from J; junction bases left unmatched: 2. Germline V lookup: CDR1 MGHRA, CDR2 YSYEKL. CDR3 length: 16 residues. This CDR3 is CASSQTGLANTGELFF. CDR3 coding DNA: TGCGCCAGCAGCCAAACGGGACTAGCGAACACCGGGGAGCTGTTTTTT.

This chain connects TRBV30 to TRBJ1-1; no clear D. This CDR3 is built from 11 residues. V gave up 4 bases and J gave up 4 bases, with 7 bases separating them. The germline V gene has CDR1 GTSNPN and CDR2 SVGIG (reference sequence). The CDR3 sequence is CAWTRSTEAFF. The CDR3 nucleotides read TGTGCCTGGACCCGGAGCACTGAAGCTTTCTTT.

The V call is TRBV7-2, the J call TRBJ2-2, with 7 bases matching TRBD2. CDR1 is SGHTA, CDR2 FQGNSA, per germline. The length of the CDR3 is 16 residues. V lost 2 bases, J lost 4 bases, and 7 bases stayed unmatched. The DNA of the CDR3 is TGTGCCAGCAGCTTAACTTCCCCGGGAGGCACCGGGGAGCTGTTTTTT. This translates into CASSLTSPGGTGELFF.

The rearrangement joins TRBV28 to TRBJ1-2, with 10 bases matching TRBD1. Trimming at V came to 5 bases and at J to 7 bases, leaving 10 bases not matched to a gene. Germline assignment: CDR1 MDHEN and CDR2 SYDVKM. The length of the CDR3 is 15 residues. Here the CDR3 DNA reads TGTGCCAGCAGTGAGCCCGGGACAGGGGTGCGTGGCTACACCTTC. Protein sequence: CASSEPGTGVRGYTF.

The rearrangement joins TRBV7-2 to TRBJ1-2; 9 nucleotides align to TRBD1. This CDR3 region has 13 residues. The V gene's germline CDR1 is SGHTA and CDR2 FQGNSA. Losses at the gene ends were 7 bases for V and 8 bases for J; bases not matched to a gene: 8. The CDR3 sequence: CASNNRDREGYTF. CDR3 nucleotides: TGTGCCAGCAACAACCGGGACAGGGAAGGCTACACCTTC.

The J gene is TRBJ1-2, the V gene TRBV29-1; D remains unclear. V was cut by 4 bases and J by 4 bases, with 19 bases left in between. The length of the CDR3 is 15 residues. The germline gives CDR1 SQVTM, CDR2 ANQGSEA. The CDR3 nucleotides are TGCAGCGTTGGTGCTTTGGGAGGGCCCATCTATGGCTACACCTTC. Translating it yields CSVGALGGPIYGYTF.

The genes are TRBV27 and TRBJ2-4; 15 bases are a match to TRBD2. Germline loops: CDR1 MNHEY, CDR2 SMNVEV (reference sequence). The CDR3 loop spans 14 amino acids. The junction had 7 bases not matched to a gene; V was cut back by 4 bases and J by 15 bases. The CDR3 DNA is TGTGCCAGCAGTTCGCCGGGACTAGCGGGAGGCACGTACTTC. It codes for CASSSPGLAGGTYF.

J is TRBJ2-1 and V is TRBV9; 11 bases line up with TRBD2. V shed 2 bases, J shed 9 bases, and the junction held 7 bases outside the gene matches. The germline V gene has CDR1 SGDLS and CDR2 YYNGEE. CDR3 size: 15 residues. CDR3 loop: CASSVVAGGPSEQFF. The CDR3 region has the DNA TGTGCCAGCAGCGTCGTAGCGGGAGGGCCTAGTGAGCAGTTCTTC.

This chain links TRBV7-9 with TRBJ2-1, with no clear D. This CDR3 is built from 13 residues. Trimming took 2 bases from V and 7 from J, leaving 9 bases between them. CDR1 and CDR2 from the germline V gene are SEHNR and FQNEAQ (reference sequence). CDR3 amino acids: CASSLQVGNEQFF. The CDR3 bases are TGTGCCAGCAGCTTACAGGTCGGAAATGAGCAGTTCTTC.

This clone was seen once. The V gene is TRBV19, the J gene TRBJ2-1; D ambiguous. Trimming shortened V by 7 bases and J by 8 bases, and 12 bases separated the two germline ends. The CDR3 is 12 residues long. The germline gives CDR1 LNHDA, CDR2 SQIVND (reference sequence). The CDR3 reads CASTRPGHEQFF. The DNA for the CDR3 is TGTGCCAGTACCCGCCCTGGCCATGAGCAGTTCTTC.

This clone was seen just once. The chain combines TRBV5-6 with TRBJ2-2; 11 nucleotides match TRBD2. There are 17 residues in the CDR3. Germline V gene data show CDR1 as SGHDT and CDR2 as YYEEEE. Trimming removed 2 bases from V and 1 base from J; junction bases left unmatched: 4. The CDR3 DNA sequence: TGTGCCAGCAGCTTATTGGGACTAGCGGTGAACACCGGGGAGCTGTTTTTT. Translated: CASSLLGLAVNTGELFF.

The chain employs TRBV11-3 and TRBJ2-3, with TRBD1 matching 7 bases. This CDR3 has 15 amino acids. Germline lookup yields CDR1 SGHNT and CDR2 YENEEA. The trim removed 5 bases at V and 2 bases at J, leaving 7 bases unmatched. The CDR3 DNA follows: TGTGCCAGCAGCCCACGACAGGGTTACACAGATACGCAGTATTTT. As protein: CASSPRQGYTDTQYF. The full variable domain, in which reference TRBV11-3 and TRBJ2-3 provide the parts outside the CDR3, is EAGVVQSPRYKIIEKKQPVAFWCNPISGHNTLYWYLQNLGQGPELLIRYENEEAVDDSQLPKDRFSAERLKGVDSTLKIQPAELGDSAVYLCASSPRQGYTDTQYFGPGTRLTVL.

The rearrangement links TRBV29-1 to TRBJ2-7, with 8 bases that match TRBD1. The junction had 8 bases not matched to a gene; V was cut back by 7 bases and J by 0 bases. The CDR3 has 14 amino acids. Germline V gene sequence: CDR1 SQVTM, CDR2 ANQGSEA. CDR3 amino acids: CSAAGGASSYEQYF. In DNA form, the CDR3 reads TGCAGCGCTGCAGGGGGCGCCTCCTCCTACGAGCAGTACTTC.

The chain is built from TRBV7-2 and TRBJ2-1; TRBD2 matches at 9 bases. V was clipped by 1 base and J by 6 bases; unmatched bases: 7. This CDR3 is built from 16 residues. Germline CDR1 is SGHTA and CDR2 is FQGNSA. CDR3 residues: CASSLDFAGGFNEQFF. CDR3 DNA sequence: TGTGCCAGCAGCTTAGACTTTGCGGGAGGGTTCAATGAGCAGTTCTTC.

This clone occurred once. This chain connects TRBV7-6 to TRBJ2-6; D might be TRBD1 (6 bases). The CDR3 runs to 17 residues. V lost 2 bases, J lost 2 bases, and 13 bases lay in between. Germline-derived CDR1 and CDR2 are SGHVS and FNYEAQ. The CDR3 spells CASSLWTAGAGANVLTF. The DNA for the CDR3 is TGTGCCAGCAGCTTATGGACAGCCGGGGCTGGGGCCAACGTCCTGACTTTC.